This is a list of T cell receptor beta chains from one sample in a study of cytotoxic CD8 clonotypes in ibrutinib-treated CLL. TCRdb keeps only in-frame clones here, not all; method: immunoSEQ multiplex PCR. The sample carries 110,000 to 150,000 clones, around three quarters recorded once. Sequencing used PBMCs, obtained after 12 months of ibrutinib treatment. These receptors all stem from a human donor with chronic lymphocytic leukemia. The CDR3 runs from the conserved cysteine through the conserved F or W. A D gene is named only where the DNA matches it firmly. Clone size appears in some rows only: once, few, many, or a class for an expanded clone.

TRBJ1-2	.	.	TRBV6-6	TGTGCCAGCACCTCAGTTATCGGACCAGACTATGGCTACACCTTC	CASTSVIGPDYGYTF
TRBJ2-7	.	.	TRBV12-5	TGTGCTAGTGGTTTGGGTAAGGGTAGGCGCGAGCAGTACTTC	CASGLGKGRREQYF
TRBJ2-5	TRBD2	few	TRBV10-3	TGTGCCAGCCAGATAGCGGGAGAGTTTGAGACCCAGTACTTC	CASQIAGEFETQYF
TRBJ2-7	.	.	TRBV21-1	TGTGCCAGCAGCCGTGTGCTGTACTTC	CASSRVLYF
TRBJ1-2	.	.	TRBV6-5	TGTGCCAGCAGTGAAGGTTTTACTAACTATGGCTACACCTTC	CASSEGFTNYGYTF
TRBJ2-1	TRBD1	.	TRBV7-6	TGTGCCAGCAGCCCAGGGACAGGTGAGCAGTTCTTC	CASSPGTGEQFF
TRBJ2-3	.	.	TRBV6-4	TGTGCCAGCAGCTCGGGATGGGGTAGTACAGATACGCAGTATTTT	CASSSGWGSTDTQYF
TRBJ2-3	.	.	TRBV5-4	TGTGCCAGCAGCTTGGCGGTGTCAGATACGCAGTATTTT	CASSLAVSDTQYF
TRBJ2-7	TRBD2	.	TRBV7-6	TGTGCCAGCACACGGACTAGCGGGAGCTATGAGCAGTACTTC	CASTRTSGSYEQYF
TRBJ2-7	.	.	TRBV15	TGTGCCACCAGCAGAGGGGGCGGGACGACCTACGAGCAGTACTTC	CATSRGGGTTYEQYF
TRBJ2-7	.	.	TRBV7-6	TGTGCCAGCAGACTAACAGAGGGTACCTCCTACGAGCAGTACTTC	CASRLTEGTSYEQYF
TRBJ2-7	TRBD2	.	TRBV7-3	TGTGCCAGCAGGCCCTCCGGGACTAGGGGCGAGCAGTACTTC	CASRPSGTRGEQYF
TRBJ1-2	.	few	TRBV6-6	TGTGCCAGCACCTCACCTTTGGAGTATGGCTACACCTTC	CASTSPLEYGYTF
TRBJ2-1	.	.	TRBV30	TGTGCCTGGATCGGAGGGAAAGTAAGCTCCTACAATGAGCAGTTCTTC	CAWIGGKVSSYNEQFF
TRBJ2-7	.	.	TRBV7-2	TGTGCCAGCAGAGCAGGGGGGGATCTCAACGAGCAGTACTTC	CASRAGGDLNEQYF
TRBJ2-7	TRBD1	.	TRBV18	TGTGCCAGCTCTCCAAGAACCGGGACAGGGGGCCCCAACGAGCAGTACTTC	CASSPRTGTGGPNEQYF
TRBJ2-3	TRBD2	.	TRBV7-9	TGTGCCAGCAGCTTAGGGGCGGGAGTGGCTCATACGCAGTATTTT	CASSLGAGVAHTQYF
TRBJ2-3	.	.	TRBV5-1	TGCGCCAGCAGCTTTGGGCAGATCCAAGATACGCAGTATTTT	CASSFGQIQDTQYF
TRBJ1-1	TRBD1	.	TRBV30	TGTGCCTCCCAGGGGACAGGGGTAGAAGCTTTCTTT	CASQGTGVEAFF
TRBJ2-3	TRBD2	.	TRBV5-4	TGTGCCAGCAGCACCACTAGCGGGTCCACAGATACGCAGTATTTT	CASSTTSGSTDTQYF
TRBJ2-7	.	.	TRBV18	TGTGCCAGCTCACCAGGGGCGGCCAGCTCCTACGAGCAGTACTTC	CASSPGAASSYEQYF
TRBJ2-7	TRBD2	.	TRBV30	TGTGCCGGAGATAGCGGGAGGGTCTACGAGCAGTACTTC	CAGDSGRVYEQYF
TRBJ2-7	.	.	TRBV4-3	TGCGCCAGCAGCCAAGATCCGACTTACTACGAGCAGTACTTC	CASSQDPTYYEQYF
TRBJ2-1	.	.	TRBV21-1	TGTGCCAGCAGCAAAGGAGGGCAGTGTTCCTCCTACAATGAGCAGTTCTTC	CASSKGGQCSSYNEQFF
TRBJ2-5	.	.	TRBV5-1	TGCGCCAGCAGCCCCGCCAAGGTACAAGAGACCCAGTACTTC	CASSPAKVQETQYF
TRBJ2-1	TRBD1	.	TRBV5-1	TGCGCCAGCAGCCTACAGGGGGTTTCCTACAATGAGCAGTTCTTC	CASSLQGVSYNEQFF
TRBJ2-1	TRBD2	.	TRBV10-3	TGTGCCATCAGCCCGGGACTAACTCTGGATGAGCAGTTCTTC	CAISPGLTLDEQFF
TRBJ1-2	.	.	TRBV11-2	TGTGCCAGCACTCGCTTGGGTGGGGGCGTCGACTATGGCTACACCTTC	CASTRLGGGVDYGYTF
TRBJ1-1	.	.	TRBV7-2	TGTGCCAGCAACGAAAGCCCCGGGGAACTGAACACTGAAGCTTTCTTT	CASNESPGELNTEAFF
TRBJ2-7	TRBD2	few	TRBV6-1	TGTGCCAGCAGTGAGCCGGGACTAGGGATCTACGAGCAGTACTTC	CASSEPGLGIYEQYF
TRBJ1-4	.	.	TRBV27	TGTGCCAGCAGAAAAGGGGTAGCTAATGAAAAACTGTTTTTT	CASRKGVANEKLFF
TRBJ2-3	TRBD2	.	TRBV7-2	TGTGCCAGCAGCTCCGCTGGGACTAGCGGGAGCACAGATACGCAGTATTTT	CASSSAGTSGSTDTQYF
TRBJ2-7	TRBD2	.	TRBV29-1	TGCAGCGTAGGGCCAGCGGGAGCCTACGAGCAGTACTTC	CSVGPAGAYEQYF
TRBJ2-1	.	.	TRBV7-9	TGTGCCAGCAGCTCACCCAGGACAGCTTCCTACAATGAGCAGTTCTTC	CASSSPRTASYNEQFF
TRBJ2-2	TRBD2	.	TRBV6-6	TGTGCCAGCAAGGGCGGGGGCACCGGGGAGCTGTTTTTT	CASKGGGTGELFF
TRBJ2-1	.	.	TRBV5-1	TGCGCCAGCAGCTTGTTCGCACAGGGAGGGACTCAGCGACCTGATGAGCAGTTCTTC	CASSLFAQGGTQRPDEQFF
TRBJ2-1	.	.	TRBV10-3	TGTGCCATCAGTGAGTCTTTGGAGGCCTTTAACAATGAGCAGTTCTTC	CAISESLEAFNNEQFF
TRBJ1-1	.	.	TRBV19	TGTGCCAGTAGTATCGCAGGACGGGGGTCCACTGAAGCTTTCTTT	CASSIAGRGSTEAFF
TRBJ2-1	TRBD1	once	TRBV15	TGTGCCACCAGCAGCCTGACAGGGGGCGGTGAGCAGTTCTTC	CATSSLTGGGEQFF
TRBJ2-6	.	.	TRBV19	TGTGCCAGTAGTGGGGCGTTTACCTCTGGGGCCAACGTCCTGACTTTC	CASSGAFTSGANVLTF